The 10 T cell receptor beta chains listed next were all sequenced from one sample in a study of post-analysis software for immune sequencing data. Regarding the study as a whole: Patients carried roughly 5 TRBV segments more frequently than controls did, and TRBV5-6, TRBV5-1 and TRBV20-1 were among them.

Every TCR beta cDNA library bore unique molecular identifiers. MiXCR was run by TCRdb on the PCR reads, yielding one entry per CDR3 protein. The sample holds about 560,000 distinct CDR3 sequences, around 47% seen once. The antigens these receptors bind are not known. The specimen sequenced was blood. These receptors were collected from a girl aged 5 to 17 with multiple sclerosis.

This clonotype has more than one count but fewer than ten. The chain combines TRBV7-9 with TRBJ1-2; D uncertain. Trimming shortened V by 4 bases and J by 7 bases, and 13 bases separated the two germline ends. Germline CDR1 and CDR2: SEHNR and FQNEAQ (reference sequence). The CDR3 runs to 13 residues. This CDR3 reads CASSSDPGRGYTF. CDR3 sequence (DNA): TGTGCCAGCAGCTCAGATCCAGGACGTGGCTACACCTTC.

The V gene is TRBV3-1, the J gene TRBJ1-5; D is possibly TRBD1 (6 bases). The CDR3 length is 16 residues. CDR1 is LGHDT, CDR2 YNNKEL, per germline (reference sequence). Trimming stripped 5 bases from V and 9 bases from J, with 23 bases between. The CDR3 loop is CASSASGTPNGSPQHF. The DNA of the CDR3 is TGTGCCAGCAGCGCCTCCGGGACACCAAACGGGTCGCCCCAGCATTTT.

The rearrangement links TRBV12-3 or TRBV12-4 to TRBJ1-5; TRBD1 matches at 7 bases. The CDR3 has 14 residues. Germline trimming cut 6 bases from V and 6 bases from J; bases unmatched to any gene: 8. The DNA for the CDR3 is TGTGCCAGCAGGGCGGCAGGGGGAGGTCAGCCCCAGCATTTT. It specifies CASRAAGGGQPQHF.

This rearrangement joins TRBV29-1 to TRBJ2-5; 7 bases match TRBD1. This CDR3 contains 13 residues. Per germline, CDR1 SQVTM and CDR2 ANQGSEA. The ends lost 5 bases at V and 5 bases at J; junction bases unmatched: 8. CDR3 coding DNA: TGCAGCGTTAAAGGGACAGATCGCGAGACCCAGTACTTC. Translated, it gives CSVKGTDRETQYF.

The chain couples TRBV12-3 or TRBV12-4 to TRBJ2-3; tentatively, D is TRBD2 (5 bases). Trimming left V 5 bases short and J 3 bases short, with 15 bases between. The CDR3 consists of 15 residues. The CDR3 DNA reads TGTGCCAGCAGTCCACACGGGGTCGGGACAGATACGCAGTATTTT. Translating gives CASSPHGVGTDTQYF.

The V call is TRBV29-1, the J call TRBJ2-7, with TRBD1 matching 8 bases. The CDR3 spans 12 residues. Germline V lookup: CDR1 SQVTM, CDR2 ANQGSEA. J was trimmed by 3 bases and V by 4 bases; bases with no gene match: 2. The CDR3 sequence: CSVGGQGYEQYF. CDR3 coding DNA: TGCAGCGTTGGAGGACAGGGCTACGAGCAGTACTTC.

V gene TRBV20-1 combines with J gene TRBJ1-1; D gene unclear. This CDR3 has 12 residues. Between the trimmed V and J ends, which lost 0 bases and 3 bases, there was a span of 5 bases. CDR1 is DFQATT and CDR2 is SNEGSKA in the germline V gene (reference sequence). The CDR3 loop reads CSARDKDTEAFF. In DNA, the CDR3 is TGCAGTGCTAGAGACAAGGACACTGAAGCTTTCTTT.

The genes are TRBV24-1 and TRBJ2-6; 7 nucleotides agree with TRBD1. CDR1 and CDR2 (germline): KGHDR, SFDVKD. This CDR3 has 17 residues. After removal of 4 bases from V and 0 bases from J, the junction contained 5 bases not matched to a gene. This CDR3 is CATSDGTARSGANVLTF. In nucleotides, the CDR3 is TGTGCCACCAGTGACGGGACAGCCCGCTCTGGGGCCAACGTCCTGACTTTC.

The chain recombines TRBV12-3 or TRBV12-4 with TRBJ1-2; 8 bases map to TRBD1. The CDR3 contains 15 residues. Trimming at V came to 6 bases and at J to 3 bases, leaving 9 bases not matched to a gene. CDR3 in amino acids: CASSLTGTGDYGYTF. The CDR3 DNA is TGTGCCAGCAGCCTTACCGGGACAGGAGACTATGGCTACACCTTC.

For the CDR3, the DNA is TGTGCCAGCGAGGGCAGGGCGTTTCACAATGAGCAGTTCTTC. This encodes CASEGRAFHNEQFF. The genes are TRBV5-8 and TRBJ2-1; D assignment may be TRBD1 or TRBD2 (5 bases each). Between the trimmed V and J ends, which lost 7 bases and 5 bases, there was a span of 16 bases. The CDR3 sequence is 14 residues long. CDR1 and CDR2 from the germline V gene are SGHTS and YDEGEE.